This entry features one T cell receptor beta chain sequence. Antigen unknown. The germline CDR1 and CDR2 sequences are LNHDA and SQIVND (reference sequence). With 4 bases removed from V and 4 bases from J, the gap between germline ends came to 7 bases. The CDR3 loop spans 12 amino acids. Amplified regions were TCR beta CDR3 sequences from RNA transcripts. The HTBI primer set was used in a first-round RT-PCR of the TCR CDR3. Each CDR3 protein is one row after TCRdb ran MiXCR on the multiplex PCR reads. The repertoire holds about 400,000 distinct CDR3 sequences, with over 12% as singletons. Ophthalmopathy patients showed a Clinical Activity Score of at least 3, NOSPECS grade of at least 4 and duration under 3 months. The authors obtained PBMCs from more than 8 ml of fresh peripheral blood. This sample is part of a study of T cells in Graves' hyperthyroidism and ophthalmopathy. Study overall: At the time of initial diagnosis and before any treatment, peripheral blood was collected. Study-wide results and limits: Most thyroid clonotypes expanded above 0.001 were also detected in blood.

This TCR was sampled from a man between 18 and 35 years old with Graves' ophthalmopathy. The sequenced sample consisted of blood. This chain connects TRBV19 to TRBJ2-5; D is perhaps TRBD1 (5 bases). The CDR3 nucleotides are TGTGCCAGTAGTACAGACAGAGAGACCCAGTACTTC. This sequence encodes CASSTDRETQYF.